This T cell receptor beta chain originates from a study of blood T cell repertoires in COVID-19. Study context: Sites across the United States, Italy and Spain contributed samples from acute and convalescent COVID-19. PBMCs, B-cell-depleted T cells, or T cells were the source of the cDNA or gDNA that made up the material.

In Seattle, patients joined the study during active infection and were tracked longitudinally. As processed by the authors: Amplification with reference gene primers provided the estimates of nucleated cell counts. The repertoire was sequenced with immunoSEQ multiplex PCR; TCRdb's copy has only in-frame clones and lacks some. V and J calls and clone size are copied from that table; D and trimming were computed from the DNA. This table holds about 200,000 clones, 85% found once. The CDR3 consists of 13 residues. Looked up from germline, CDR1 is SGHRS and CDR2 is YFSETQ. The V end was cut by 4 bases, the J end by 4 bases, with 11 bases between.

This clonotype was sampled from a man aged 60-69 years with COVID-19, enrolled during active disease. V is TRBV5-1 and J is TRBJ1-2; D is possibly TRBD1 (5 bases). What was sequenced was peripheral blood. CDR3 nucleotides: TGCGCCAGCAGCCTTGACAGAATCTATGGCTACACCTTC. This translates into CASSLDRIYGYTF.